This TCR beta chain comes out of a study of Ad26.COV2.S vaccination and SARS-CoV-2 variants. The overall study: Of the COV1001 trial arms, the Ad26.COV2.S arm included the donor. Intramuscular Ad26.COV2.S at 5x10^10 or 1x10^11 viral particles. Findings and limits, study-wide: Those who received the vaccine showed greater spike-specific TCR breadth than those given placebo. The TCR-based breadth and depth measures might underestimate overall T cell responses.

Sequencing used immunoSEQ multiplex PCR; TCRdb keeps in-frame clones, though not all of them. In the table there are roughly 400,000 clones, around 90% of which are singletons. Regarding this clone: Antigen unknown.

Treatment indicated: about 20 received Ad26.COV2.S at low or high dose, single or two shots; about 5 received placebo; per-sample allocation not given. Collection of the samples took place on day 63 after the first injection of vaccine or placebo. The receptor comes from a person between 18 and 60 years old who received the Ad26.COV2.S COVID-19 vaccine or a placebo. The specimen comprised peripheral blood, sampled in a trial of Ad26.COV2.S vaccine versus placebo.

CDR3 region: CAWSVSNEQFF. The CDR3, as DNA: TGTGCCTGGAGTGTCTCCAATGAGCAGTTCTTC. The chain uses TRBV30 and TRBJ2-1, with unresolved D. CDR1 is GTSNPN and CDR2 is SVGIG in the germline V gene (reference sequence). The CDR3 consists of 11 residues. Trimming removed 0 bases from V and 6 bases from J, with 3 bases in between.